Following are 17 T cell receptor beta chains from one sample sequenced in a study of T cells in Graves' hyperthyroidism and ophthalmopathy. Amplified regions were TCR beta CDR3 sequences from RNA transcripts. A set of HTBI primers served as the primers for a first-round RT-PCR of the TCR CDR3. A single record per CDR3 protein comes from TCRdb applying MiXCR to the multiplex PCR reads. The table records approximately 510,000 distinct CDR3 sequences, approximately 48% of them present only once. Sequenced: peripheral blood or thyroid tissue (not recorded which). The receptor source for this set is an adult woman with Graves' disease, either hyperthyroidism or ophthalmopathy (not recorded which).

This clonotype was detected ten times or more. The chain recombines TRBV20-1 with TRBJ2-7, with 8 bases identical to TRBD1. Losses at the gene ends were 2 bases for V and 3 bases for J; bases not matched to a gene: 6. The germline V gene has CDR1 DFQATT and CDR2 SNEGSKA (reference sequence). The CDR3 consists of 14 residues. CDR3 in amino acids: CSARTGTGFYEQYF. The CDR3 coding sequence is TGCAGTGCTAGAACCGGGACAGGTTTCTACGAGCAGTACTTC.

The rearrangement uses TRBV7-6 and TRBJ2-5; D unclear. Per germline, CDR1 SGHVS and CDR2 FNYEAQ. This CDR3 comprises 17 residues. Trimming pared 1 base from V and 2 bases from J, leaving 17 bases between. The chain's CDR3 is CASSLEVLDEIQETQYF. The CDR3 DNA reads TGTGCCAGCAGCTTAGAAGTGCTGGATGAAATTCAAGAGACCCAGTACTTC.

V is TRBV19 and J is TRBJ2-3; D ambiguous. Germline CDR1 LNHDA, CDR2 SQIVND (reference sequence). The CDR3 is 14 amino acids. The germline V and J ends were trimmed by 1 base and 3 bases, with 8 bases remaining between them. CDR3 coding DNA: TGTGCCAGTAGTATAGGCATAAGGACAGATACGCAGTATTTT. Protein product: CASSIGIRTDTQYF.

V gene TRBV20-1 combines with J gene TRBJ2-2, with 7 bases lining up with TRBD2. Germline V gene sequence: CDR1 DFQATT, CDR2 SNEGSKA (reference sequence). Trimming removed 6 bases from V and 7 bases from J; junction bases left unmatched: 14. CDR3 length equals 15 residues. CDR3 sequence: CSASKAGVGRGELFF. DNA for the CDR3: TGCAGTGCAAGTAAGGCGGGAGTTGGCCGCGGGGAGCTGTTTTTT.

V gene TRBV20-1 combines with J gene TRBJ1-5; 7 bases agree with TRBD1. Per germline, CDR1 DFQATT and CDR2 SNEGSKA (reference sequence). The length of the CDR3 is 13 residues. V dropped 6 bases and J dropped 4; count of bases not matched to a gene: 6. CDR3 nucleotide sequence: TGCAGTGCCGGGGACAGCGTTAATCAGCCCCAGCATTTT. It yields the protein CSAGDSVNQPQHF.

The V call is TRBV7-8, the J call TRBJ2-7, with 10 positions matching TRBD1. This CDR3 region has 16 residues. The V and J ends lost 1 base and 6 bases, in that order; junction bases with no gene match: 9. The germline V gene has CDR1 SGHVS and CDR2 FQNEAQ. CDR3 sequence: CASSLGPLGQGPEQYF. CDR3 DNA: TGTGCCAGCAGCTTAGGTCCATTGGGACAGGGGCCCGAGCAGTACTTC.

V usage is TRBV20-1 and J usage is TRBJ1-2; 7 bases agree with TRBD1. Germline V lookup: CDR1 DFQATT, CDR2 SNEGSKA (reference sequence). The CDR3 has 9 amino acids. V gave up 6 bases and J gave up 12 bases; unmatched junction bases: 4. The CDR3: CSARQGDTF. Here the CDR3 DNA reads TGCAGTGCACGACAGGGAGACACCTTC.

This clonotype was counted at least ten times. The chain joins TRBV6-2 or TRBV6-3 to TRBJ1-5, with D unclear. Trimming removed 7 bases from V and 4 bases from J, with 11 bases in between. This CDR3 contains 13 residues. CDR1 is MNHEY and CDR2 is SVGEGT in the germline V gene. The CDR3 region has the DNA TGTGCCAGCAACCACAATACGAATCAGCCCCAGCATTTT. Translating gives CASNHNTNQPQHF.

V gene TRBV7-2 combines with J gene TRBJ2-5; 10 nucleotides match TRBD2. The CDR3 has 20 amino acids. The ends lost 0 bases at V and 0 bases at J; junction bases unmatched: 13. CDR1 is SGHTA and CDR2 is FQGNSA in the germline V gene. The CDR3 region has the DNA TGTGCCAGCAGCTTAGCGCCAGTAGCGGGGGGCCTTGGGTACCAAGAGACCCAGTACTTC. Its protein product is CASSLAPVAGGLGYQETQYF.

V gene TRBV2 combines with J gene TRBJ1-1; 7 bases line up with TRBD1. The length of the CDR3 is 14 residues. Germline loops: CDR1 SNHLY, CDR2 FYNNEI. V dropped 10 bases and J dropped 2; count of bases not matched to a gene: 10. CDR3 DNA sequence: TGTGCCATACGACTTGGGACAGCTAACACTGAAGCTTTCTTT. Protein product: CAIRLGTANTEAFF. Drawing the rest from reference TRBV2 and TRBJ1-1, the complete variable domain is EPEVTQTPSHQVTQMGQEVILRCVPISNHLYFYWYRQILGQKVEFLVSFYNNEISEKSEIFDDQFSVERPDGSNFTLKIRSTKLEDSAMYFCAIRLGTANTEAFFGQGTRLTVV.

In its sample, this clonotype was seen many times. The CDR3 protein is CAWRVNLNTEAFF. Here the CDR3 DNA reads TGTGCCTGGAGGGTAAACCTGAACACTGAAGCTTTCTTT. The V gene is TRBV30, the J gene TRBJ1-1; no clear D. The V end was cut by 3 bases, the J end by 0 bases, with 8 bases between. Looked up from germline, CDR1 is GTSNPN and CDR2 is SVGIG (reference sequence). CDR3 size: 13 residues.

This chain links TRBV20-1 with TRBJ1-2; no firm D call. CDR3 size: 13 residues. V was pared by 0 bases and J by 5 bases, with 10 bases between. Germline CDR1 is DFQATT and CDR2 is SNEGSKA (reference sequence). The CDR3 bases are TGCAGTGCTAGAGAATCGGACCTTTATGGCTACACCTTC. Encoded protein: CSARESDLYGYTF.

This clonotype was seen at least ten times. The chain joins TRBV20-1 to TRBJ2-5; 8 bases match TRBD1. CDR1 is DFQATT and CDR2 is SNEGSKA in the germline V gene (reference sequence). The CDR3 runs to 16 residues. Losses at the gene ends were 6 bases for V and 5 bases for J; bases not matched to a gene: 17. CDR3 coding DNA: TGCAGTGCGACAGGGGCTTCAGGGCAGGGGTATGAGACCCAGTACTTC. Translated, it gives CSATGASGQGYETQYF.

This clonotype was recorded once. V gene TRBV29-1 combines with J gene TRBJ2-7; D is unresolved. Trimming shortened V by 1 base and J by 2 bases, and 9 bases separated the two germline ends. The CDR3 runs 13 residues. Germline loops: CDR1 SQVTM, CDR2 ANQGSEA. CDR3 nucleotide sequence: TGCAGCGTTGAAGCGACCGCTACCTACGAGCAGTACTTC. Protein sequence: CSVEATATYEQYF.

The chain combines TRBV11-2 with TRBJ2-2; 9 positions match TRBD2. Trimming removed 3 bases from V and 3 bases from J; junction bases left unmatched: 2. The CDR3 is 15 amino acids. CDR1 is SGHAT and CDR2 is FQNNGV in the germline V gene. Written as DNA, the CDR3 is TGTGCCAGCAGCTTTGGACTAGCGTACACCGGGGAGCTGTTTTTT. It codes for CASSFGLAYTGELFF.

V and J are TRBV2 and TRBJ2-2, with TRBD2 matching 10 bases. The length of the CDR3 is 15 residues. From germline, CDR1 is SNHLY and CDR2 FYNNEI. The ends lost 5 bases at V and 7 bases at J; junction bases unmatched: 7. The CDR3 region has the DNA TGTGCCAGCAGTCTCCAAGCGGGGGGGGACGGGGAGCTGTTTTTT. Translation gives CASSLQAGGDGELFF.

To note about this clonotype: The conserved final phenylalanine or tryptophan is absent from the CDR3, which likely points to a read error. The chain combines TRBV6-5 with TRBJ1-6; D is undetermined. The germline V gene encodes CDR1 MNHEY and CDR2 SVGAGI. Trimming cost V 6 bases and J 7 bases, with 16 bases left between them. This CDR3 has 15 residues. The CDR3 DNA reads as TGTGCCAGCAGGAAGGAAGGGCTCTGGAATTCACCCCTCCACTCT. Encoded protein: CASRKEGLWNSPLHS.